This is a list of T cell receptor beta chains from one sample in a study of cytomegalovirus exposure and HLA in healthy donors. TCRdb keeps only in-frame clones here, not all; method: immunoSEQ multiplex PCR. The table has more than 150,000 clones, around 78% seen once. Sequenced input: PBMCs. Every receptor here comes from a man aged 35-49 years in good health and CMV-seronegative. CDR3s include the opening cysteine and the closing phenylalanine or tryptophan. D genes are given only for firm matches. A row's size may be missing; if present it is once, few, many or a size class.

>.|.|19|TRBJ2-1|TRBV9
TGTGCCAGCAGCGTACCGGACAGAGTTGACTTTACCTCCTACAATGAGCAGTTCTTC
CASSVPDRVDFTSYNEQFF
>.|.|14|TRBJ2-5|TRBV7-2
TGTGCCAGCAGCTTCCAGCGGTACCAAGAGACCCAGTACTTC
CASSFQRYQETQYF
>.|TRBD1|13|TRBJ1-1|TRBV27
TGTGCCAGCAGGACCACCGGGACAGGGACGGCTTTCTTT
CASRTTGTGTAFF
>once|TRBD1|14|TRBJ1-1|TRBV10-3
TGTGCCATCAGTGACCGGACAGGGTGGACTGAAGCTTTCTTT
CAISDRTGWTEAFF
>.|.|14|TRBJ1-1|TRBV5-4
TGTGCCAGCAGCCCTTCGTCGGGCGCGGGTGAAGCTTTCTTT
CASSPSSGAGEAFF
>few|TRBD1|17|TRBJ1-3|TRBV5-6
TGTGCCAGCAGCTTGGCCGGGACAGGGATCGCCGGAAACACCATATATTTT
CASSLAGTGIAGNTIYF
>.|TRBD2|15|TRBJ2-1|TRBV5-1
TGCGCCAGCAGCTTGACTAGCGGGACTCGGGATGAGCAGTTCTTC
CASSLTSGTRDEQFF
>.|TRBD1|17|TRBJ1-2|TRBV6-1
TGTGCCAGCAGTGAAGCGCTTCGGGAGGGACAGGGCCTCGGCTACACCTTC
CASSEALREGQGLGYTF
>once|TRBD1|16|TRBJ1-3|TRBV28
TGTGCCAGCAGTCCATCGACAGGGGAGACTGGAAACACCATATATTTT
CASSPSTGETGNTIYF
>.|.|16|TRBJ2-3|TRBV5-1
TGCGCCAGCAGCTTAGGCGTTCGAGCGGGCACAGATACGCAGTATTTT
CASSLGVRAGTDTQYF
>.|TRBD2|16|TRBJ2-3|TRBV15
TGTGCCACCAGCAGAGATCCCGGCGGGAGGGCAGATACGCAGTATTTT
CATSRDPGGRADTQYF
>.|.|12|TRBJ1-3|TRBV7-9
TGTTCCAGCAGCCGAGATGGAAACACCATATATTTT
CSSSRDGNTIYF
>.|TRBD2|17|TRBJ2-4|TRBV18
TGTGCCAGCTCACCCCTCGCGGGAGGAATTGCCAAAAACATTCAGTACTTC
CASSPLAGGIAKNIQYF
>.|.|13|TRBJ1-1|TRBV11-2
TGTGCCAGCAGCTTAGCTCGGAACACTGAAGCTTTCTTT
CASSLARNTEAFF
>.|.|16|TRBJ2-6|TRBV2
TGTGCCAGCAGTGAACTAGAGAACTCTGGGGCCAACGTCCTGACTTTC
CASSELENSGANVLTF
>.|.|14|TRBJ1-2|TRBV5-4
TGTGCCAGCAGCTTGGTGGGAGGTTCCTATGGCTACACCTTC
CASSLVGGSYGYTF
>.|.|14|TRBJ1-2|TRBV7-2
TGTGCCAGCAGCTATGGCCGGCAGGGTGGTGGCTACACCTTC
CASSYGRQGGGYTF
>.|.|17|TRBJ1-1|TRBV14
TGTGCCAGCAGCCATCAAACCCCCGGACTAAGGAACACTGAAGCTTTCTTT
CASSHQTPGLRNTEAFF
>.|.|15|TRBJ1-1|TRBV7-6
TGTGCCAGCAGCTTAATCCAGGGTTTGACCACTGAAGCTTTCTTT
CASSLIQGLTTEAFF
>.|TRBD1|13|TRBJ2-7|TRBV7-9
TGTTCCAGCACCGACAGGGACGGGTACGAGCAGTACTTC
CSSTDRDGYEQYF
>once|.|15|TRBJ2-5|TRBV9
TGTGCCAGCAGCGTAGGAGAGGGCCCCGAGAAGACCCAGTACTTC
CASSVGEGPEKTQYF
>.|.|13|TRBJ1-1|TRBV5-1
TGCGCCAGCAGCTTTCAGGGGAGCACTGAAGCTTTCTTT
CASSFQGSTEAFF
>.|.|13|TRBJ2-7|TRBV7-3
TGTGCCAGCAGCCGGATGGAGGGGAGGGAGCAGTACTTC
CASSRMEGREQYF
>.|TRBD2|16|TRBJ2-1|TRBV7-3
TGTGCCAGCAGCGCCGGGCTAGCGGGAGCCTACAATGAGCAGTTCTTC
CASSAGLAGAYNEQFF
>.|.|14|TRBJ2-5|TRBV5-1
TGCGCCAGCAGCTTGGGAATCGCGGTCGAGACCCAGTACTTC
CASSLGIAVETQYF
>.|.|14|TRBJ2-3|TRBV5-1
TGCGCCAGCAGCTTGGGTATAGCGCCAGATACGCAGTATTTT
CASSLGIAPDTQYF
>.|.|13|TRBJ1-5|TRBV28
TGTGCCAGCAGTGAAATGGGCCCCACGGCCCAGCATTTT
CASSEMGPTAQHF
>.|TRBD1|12|TRBJ2-7|TRBV2
TGTGCCAGCAGGACTACAGGGGGCGAGCAGTACTTC
CASRTTGGEQYF
>.|.|15|TRBJ1-1|TRBV28
TGTGCCAGCAGTTTATCGTCAGAAATGAACACTGAAGCTTTCTTT
CASSLSSEMNTEAFF
>.|TRBD1|14|TRBJ1-2|TRBV28
TGTGCCAGCAGTGCGGGACAGGGGGGCTATGGCTACACCTTC
CASSAGQGGYGYTF
>.|.|14|TRBJ1-3|TRBV19
TGTGCCAGTAGCCCCTCGGGGGGCGGAAACACCATATATTTT
CASSPSGGGNTIYF
>.|TRBD1|14|TRBJ2-2|TRBV7-9
TGTGCCAGCAGCTCGACAGGGTCTGCCGGGGAGCTGTTTTTT
CASSSTGSAGELFF
>.|.|15|TRBJ1-5|TRBV7-2
TGTGCCAGCAGCCCCCGGGGTGGGCAGGGGCAGCCCCAGCATTTT
CASSPRGGQGQPQHF
>once|TRBD1|15|TRBJ1-1|TRBV5-1
TGCGCCAGCAGCTTTAGGACAGGGGGAAACACTGAAGCTTTCTTT
CASSFRTGGNTEAFF
>.|TRBD2|15|TRBJ2-2|TRBV28
TGTGCCAGCAACCAAAATCCTAGCGGTTCCGGGGAGCTGTTTTTT
CASNQNPSGSGELFF
>.|.|14|TRBJ2-5|TRBV6-6
TGTGCCAGCAGTTACTCTGGCAATCAAGAGACCCAGTACTTC
CASSYSGNQETQYF
>.|TRBD1|15|TRBJ1-5|TRBV28
TGTGCCAGCAGTCCAGGGGGCCCGGCAAATCAGCCCCAGCATTTT
CASSPGGPANQPQHF
>few|TRBD2|15|TRBJ2-1|TRBV10-2
TGCGCCAGCAGATTGACTAGCGGGTCGAACAATGAGCAGTTCTTC
CASRLTSGSNNEQFF
>.|TRBD1|13|TRBJ2-7|TRBV30
TGTGCCTGGAGTGGTGGACAGGGGAACGAGCAGTACTTC
CAWSGGQGNEQYF
>.|.|14|TRBJ2-3|TRBV7-9
TGTGCCAGCAGCCCTCCCTCGCAGGCGGATACGCAGTATTTT
CASSPPSQADTQYF
>few|.|15|TRBJ1-2|TRBV5-1
TGCGCCAGCAGCTTGCAAGGGAAAGGGGACTATGGCTACACCTTC
CASSLQGKGDYGYTF
>once|TRBD1|14|TRBJ2-7|TRBV6-5
TGTGCCAGCTCAGACAGGGGGCGATCCTACGAGCAGTACTTC
CASSDRGRSYEQYF
>.|TRBD1|15|TRBJ1-1|TRBV28
TGTGCCAGCAGCCAGGGACAGCTCCTCGCCCCTGAAGCTTTCTTT
CASSQGQLLAPEAFF
>few|.|15|TRBJ1-2|TRBV6-1
TGTGCCAGCAGTGAGGGGGGGACAAATCTCTATGGCTACACCTTC
CASSEGGTNLYGYTF
>.|TRBD1|15|TRBJ2-7|TRBV5-1
TGCGCCAGCAGCTTGGTATCAGGGGGAGTCTACGAGCAGTACTTC
CASSLVSGGVYEQYF
>.|TRBD2|19|TRBJ2-2|TRBV28
TGTGCCAGCAGATCGGGGAGATATAGCGGGAGGCGGCACACCGGGGAGCTGTTTTTT
CASRSGRYSGRRHTGELFF
>.|TRBD2|14|TRBJ2-7|TRBV27
TGTGCCAGCAGTTTCCGGCGGGAGGGAATCGAGCAGTACTTC
CASSFRREGIEQYF
>.|TRBD2|15|TRBJ2-5|TRBV11-2
TGTGCCAGCAGCTCGGGACTAGCGGGAGGGGAGACCCAGTACTTC
CASSSGLAGGETQYF
>.|.|13|TRBJ2-1|TRBV28
TGTGCCAGCCTCGGAGGGACCTACAATGAGCAGTTCTTC
CASLGGTYNEQFF
>.|TRBD1|15|TRBJ1-2|TRBV9
TGTGCCAGCAGCACGCCGACAGGGGGAGGGTATGGCTACACCTTC
CASSTPTGGGYGYTF
>once|TRBD1|13|TRBJ1-2|TRBV2
TGTGCCAGCACCCTAGAGGGGACAGTCCTCTACACCTTC
CASTLEGTVLYTF
>.|TRBD1|15|TRBJ2-1|TRBV6-5
TGTGCCAGCACCAAGCCCCCCGGGACAGGGCATGAGCAGTTCTTC
CASTKPPGTGHEQFF
>.|.|13|TRBJ2-3|TRBV10-3
TGTGCCATCAGTGAGGCGGGGAGGGATACGCAGTATTTT
CAISEAGRDTQYF